One T cell receptor beta chain is described in this entry. CDR1 is PRHDT, CDR2 FYEKMQ, per germline (reference sequence). The ends lost 5 bases at V and 5 bases at J; junction bases unmatched: 4. CDR3 length: 13 residues. Repertoires were generated with immunoSEQ multiplex PCR, while TCRdb's copy carries only in-frame clones and drops some. The table lists just over 650,000 clones, over 80% of them singletons. The data belong to a study of blood T cell repertoires in COVID-19. Sequenced: peripheral blood. This TCR came from a woman younger than 35 with acute or convalescent COVID-19. The V and J genes are TRBV13 and TRBJ2-7; 9 bases map to TRBD1. CDR3 amino acids: CASSRDRDNEQYF. In nucleotides, the CDR3 is TGTGCCAGCAGCCGGGACAGGGATAACGAGCAGTACTTC.